This T cell receptor beta chain was documented in a study of T cell changes during pregnancy in multiple sclerosis (dated by TCRdb to between 2018 and 2021). Notes on the research overall: In women with multiple sclerosis, the researchers looked at how the T cell repertoire shifted as pregnancy progressed.

The library relied on the immunoSEQ multiplex PCR assay. Drawn from immuneACCESS, this table holds only the in-frame rearrangements with V and J called that TCRdb kept. Clones are partly lost; checked studies trace under half to an unresolved V gene and leave the rest unexplained. This sample is represented by 30,000 to 35,000 clones; around 89% of them were singletons. The top ten clones comprise 0.5% to 0.65% of the sample. On this clone itself: Its antigen is unknown. Base qualities are not at hand, and no much larger clone is one base apart.

This clonotype originated in a female donor in good health, enrolled as a control in a pregnancy study. The sequenced sample was CD4+ T cells from peripheral blood mononuclear cells, obtained in the third trimester of pregnancy.

The CDR3 region: CASRASGAPSYEQYF. The sequenced DNA: TGTGCCAGCAGGGCTAGCGGAGCCCCTTCCTACGAGCAGTACTTC. The rearranged segments are TRBV27 and TRBJ2-5; TRBD2 lines up with 7 middle nucleotides. With the DNA end fitting TRBJ2-7 better, the J assignment may be wrong. From the cysteine through the phenylalanine, the CDR3 covers 15 amino acids. Just CDR3 DNA is preserved here, 45 bases in frame from base 1. CDR1 is given as MNHEY and CDR2 as SMNVEV, both from the germline V gene (reference sequence).